This T cell receptor (beta chain) emerged from a study of cytomegalovirus exposure and HLA in healthy donors. The PCR used 60 Vbeta and 13 Jbeta primers. Profiled with immunoSEQ multiplex PCR; TCRdb holds only in-frame clones, not every one. The sample has over 200,000 clones; approximately 70% are singletons. This CDR3 comprises 15 residues. Germline lookup yields CDR1 SGHTA and CDR2 FQGNSA. V was pared by 1 base and J by 8 bases, with 7 bases of the junction left unmatched. A few counts support this clone. The sequenced sample consisted of PBMCs. The rearrangement joins TRBV7-2 to TRBJ2-4; 8 positions agree with TRBD1. The sequence came from a middle-aged man in good health and CMV-seropositive. CDR3 nucleotide sequence: TGTGCCAGCAGCTTAGTTGGGGACAGGCCCGACATTCAGTACTTC. Amino acid sequence: CASSLVGDRPDIQYF.